One and the same sample provided the 26 T cell receptor beta chains below, sequenced in a study of T cell changes during pregnancy in multiple sclerosis. The table came from immunoSEQ multiplex PCR; TCRdb's copy has only in-frame clones and leaves some out. The data show 80,000 to 100,000 clones, 91% seen once. This material consisted of peripheral blood, taken after pregnancy. Receptors were obtained from a female donor in good health, enrolled as a control in a pregnancy study.

The count of this clone is one. The chain couples TRBV19 to TRBJ2-7, with D tentatively TRBD2 (7 bases). CDR3 length: 14 residues. Trimming took off 3 bases at V and 2 bases at J, with 11 bases between the two ends. Germline loops: CDR1 LNHDA, CDR2 SQIVND (reference sequence). CDR3 loop: CASSIAGAAYEQYF. As DNA, the CDR3 is TGTGCCAGTAGTATTGCGGGGGCTGCCTACGAGCAGTACTTC.

To note about this clone: One junction end does not reproduce the germline sequence, and a read error may be involved. The rearrangement links TRBV7-3 to TRBJ2-2; D not resolved. This CDR3 has 13 residues. Germline assignment: CDR1 SGHTA and CDR2 FQGTGA. The CDR3 protein is CASSLTGPGELFF. The CDR3 bases are TGTGCCAGCAGCCTAACGGGCCCCGGGGAGCTGTTTTTT. The whole variable domain, filled in from reference TRBV7-3 and TRBJ2-2, reads GAGVSQTPSNKVTEKGKYVELRCDPISGHTALYWYRQSLGQGPEFLIYFQGTGAADDSGLPNDRFFAVRPEGSVSTLKIQRTERGDSAVYLCASSLTGPGELFFGEGSRLTVL.

The chain joins TRBV9 to TRBJ2-5, with TRBD2 matching over 12 bases. This CDR3 spans 15 amino acids. V lost 4 bases and J lost 3; bases outside the gene matches: 4. Germline CDR1 is SGDLS and CDR2 is YYNGEE. CDR3 in amino acids: CASSPGLAGKETQYF. CDR3 bases: TGTGCCAGCAGCCCCGGACTAGCGGGAAAAGAGACCCAGTACTTC.

The chain combines TRBV18 with TRBJ1-1; perhaps TRBD1 as D (6 bases). V was trimmed by 6 bases and J by 4 bases, leaving 15 bases between them. The germline gives CDR1 KGHSH, CDR2 LQKENI. The CDR3 totals 14 residues. This chain's CDR3 is CASSANRVGTEAFF. The CDR3 DNA reads as TGTGCCAGCTCTGCGAACAGGGTGGGCACTGAAGCTTTCTTT.

The chain has TRBV18 and TRBJ2-2; 7 bases agree with TRBD1. CDR3 length equals 14 residues. The V gene's germline CDR1 is KGHSH and CDR2 LQKENI. The V gene end was trimmed by 0 bases and the J gene end by 7 bases; junction bases not matched to a gene: 2. This chain's CDR3 is CASSPPTGIGELFF. The CDR3 DNA reads as TGTGCCAGCTCACCACCGACAGGGATCGGGGAGCTGTTTTTT.

The V gene is TRBV7-2, the J gene TRBJ1-5; possible D gene TRBD1, 6 bases. Trimming took off 1 base at V and 7 bases at J, with 11 bases between the two ends. This CDR3 is built from 14 residues. CDR1 SGHTA and CDR2 FQGNSA come from the germline V gene. The CDR3 sequence is CASSLGGQGQPQHF. DNA for the CDR3: TGTGCCAGCAGCTTAGGGGGGCAGGGACAGCCCCAGCATTTT.

Turning to this clone: Distinct nucleotide sequences in the sample also encode this CDR3. The chain carries TRBV27 and TRBJ1-2; 7 nucleotides match TRBD1. V gave up 6 bases and J gave up 8 bases; unmatched junction bases: 9. Germline-derived CDR1 and CDR2 are MNHEY and SMNVEV (reference sequence). This CDR3 has 13 amino acids. CDR3 DNA sequence: TGTGCCAGCAGCACCCGACAGGGAGAAGGCTACACCTTC. Translation gives CASSTRQGEGYTF.

This clone appeared once. The CDR3 region has the DNA TGTGCCAGCAGCGAAAACAGGGTGGCCTACGAGCAGTACTTC. It translates to CASSENRVAYEQYF. The rearrangement links TRBV7-8 to TRBJ2-7; TRBD1 is a possible D gene (6 bases). This CDR3 is built from 14 residues. V lost 5 bases and J lost 2, with 13 bases in between. The germline gives CDR1 SGHVS, CDR2 FQNEAQ.

V usage is TRBV18 and J usage is TRBJ1-1; D uncertain. Trimming took 3 bases from V and 7 from J, leaving 12 bases between them. The germline V gene encodes CDR1 KGHSH and CDR2 LQKENI. The CDR3 has 13 residues. The CDR3 DNA follows: TGTGCCAGCTCACCGTCCGGTTCCGTTGAAGCTTTCTTT. This gives the protein CASSPSGSVEAFF.

CDR3 sequence: CASSPPGQETQYF. The CDR3 DNA reads TGTGCCAGTAGCCCCCCGGGGCAAGAGACCCAGTACTTC. The genes are TRBV19 and TRBJ2-5; weak D call: TRBD2 (5 bases). The CDR3 is 13 amino acids. The V gene's germline CDR1 is LNHDA and CDR2 SQIVND (reference sequence). Trimming shortened V by 6 bases and J by 2 bases, and 10 bases separated the two germline ends.

The chain links TRBV30 to TRBJ1-2, with D possibly TRBD1 on 5 matching bases. Between the trimmed V and J ends, which lost 7 bases and 2 bases, there was a span of 17 bases. The CDR3 length is 14 residues. Germline V gives CDR1 GTSNPN, CDR2 SVGIG (reference sequence). In nucleotides, the CDR3 is TGTGCCTCCAAACTTTTGGGGGGAAACTATGGCTACACCTTC. Residues: CASKLLGGNYGYTF.

The chain is built from TRBV10-3 and TRBJ2-7; perhaps TRBD1 as D (5 bases). Trimming pared 7 bases from V and 4 bases from J, leaving 23 bases between. The germline CDR1 and CDR2 sequences are ENHRY and SYGVKD. The CDR3 runs 16 residues. CDR3 protein: CAIMASPKTAHYEQYF. The CDR3 nucleotides read TGTGCCATCATGGCCAGTCCGAAGACAGCCCATTACGAGCAGTACTTC.

The chain joins TRBV7-2 to TRBJ2-7, with 8 bases identical to TRBD1. CDR3 length equals 15 residues. Germline lookup yields CDR1 SGHTA and CDR2 FQGNSA. Trimming cost V 0 bases and J 3 bases; bases outside gene matches: 4. The CDR3 is CASSLAGTGYYEQYF. The CDR3 DNA follows: TGTGCCAGCAGCTTAGCGGGGACAGGATACTACGAGCAGTACTTC.

The sample holds one count of this clone. The gene calls are TRBV28 and TRBJ1-2; 9 nucleotides agree with TRBD1. V lost 2 bases, J lost 4 bases, and 11 bases stayed unmatched. CDR1 is MDHEN and CDR2 is SYDVKM in the germline V gene. The CDR3 is 17 amino acids. The CDR3 reads CASSLNNRGQKSYGYTF. The CDR3 DNA reads as TGTGCCAGCAGTTTAAATAACAGGGGGCAGAAAAGCTATGGCTACACCTTC.

The chain has TRBV9 and TRBJ2-7; D is unclear. This CDR3 contains 16 residues. Germline CDR1 and CDR2: SGDLS and YYNGEE. V was pared by 0 bases and J by 1 base, with 14 bases between. The CDR3 DNA is TGTGCCAGCAGCGTAGTGGGTGCGGAAAATTCCTACGAGCAGTACTTC. Its translation: CASSVVGAENSYEQYF. Combining the CDR3 with reference TRBV9 and TRBJ2-7 gives the whole variable domain DSGVTQTPKHLITATGQRVTLRCSPRSGDLSVYWYQQSLDQGLQFLIQYYNGEERAKGNILERFSAQQFPDLHSELNLSSLELGDSALYFCASSVVGAENSYEQYFGPGTRLTVT.

The J gene is TRBJ1-3, the V gene TRBV4-2; TRBD1 matches at 7 bases. The trim removed 0 bases at V and 2 bases at J, leaving 10 bases unmatched. CDR1 is LGHNA, CDR2 YNFKEQ, per germline. The CDR3 is made up of 18 amino acids. CDR3 sequence: CASSQERDSIGTGNTIYF. The CDR3 bases are TGTGCCAGCAGCCAAGAGCGGGACAGTATCGGGACTGGAAACACCATATATTTT.

The chain links TRBV5-4 to TRBJ2-2; D ambiguous. The CDR3 is 15 amino acids. Germline CDR1 SGHNT, CDR2 YYREEE (reference sequence). Trimming shortened V by 2 bases and J by 3 bases, and 11 bases separated the two germline ends. CDR3 residues: CASSFVRSDTGELFF. DNA for the CDR3: TGTGCCAGCAGCTTCGTACGGTCGGACACCGGGGAGCTGTTTTTT.

The CDR3 is CASRIRDTNTGELFF. In DNA, the CDR3 is TGTGCCAGCAGAATCCGGGACACCAACACCGGGGAGCTGTTTTTT. The rearrangement uses TRBV2 and TRBJ2-2; tentatively, D is TRBD1 (6 bases). This CDR3 region has 15 residues. Looked up from germline, CDR1 is SNHLY and CDR2 is FYNNEI. V was shortened by 6 bases and J by 2 bases, with 13 bases between the two germline ends. The entire variable domain, with the rest obtained from reference TRBV2 and TRBJ2-2, is as follows: EPEVTQTPSHQVTQMGQEVILRCVPISNHLYFYWYRQILGQKVEFLVSFYNNEISEKSEIFDDQFSVERPDGSNFTLKIRSTKLEDSAMYFCASRIRDTNTGELFFGEGSRLTVL.

V usage is TRBV6-5 and J usage is TRBJ1-2; TRBD1 aligns across 8 bases. V was pared by 1 base and J by 1 base, with 5 bases of the junction left unmatched. The CDR3 spans 16 residues. Germline assignment: CDR1 MNHEY and CDR2 SVGAGI. CDR3 nucleotides: TGTGCCAGCAGTTACTGGGGACAGGACCTTAACTATGGCTACACCTTC. Protein: CASSYWGQDLNYGYTF.

The V call is TRBV19, the J call TRBJ2-5, with a tentative D call TRBD2 (7 bases). Germline CDR1 is LNHDA and CDR2 is SQIVND (reference sequence). V was trimmed by 0 bases and J by 1 base, leaving 12 bases between them. The CDR3 contains 16 residues. The CDR3 loop is CASSIDAGARQETQYF. Written as DNA, the CDR3 is TGTGCCAGTAGTATAGACGCGGGGGCCCGCCAAGAGACCCAGTACTTC.

Points on this clone: Compared with germline, one end of the junction differs, possibly owing to a read error. This chain links TRBV7-7 with TRBJ2-7; 9 nucleotides align to TRBD1. The CDR3 sequence is 15 residues long. Germline lookup yields CDR1 SSHAT and CDR2 FNYEAQ (reference sequence). The CDR3 spells CASSAGQGRWYEQYF. The DNA of the CDR3 is TGTGCTAGCAGCGCAGGACAGGGGAGGTGGTACGAGCAGTACTTC.

A single count supports this clone. The chain uses TRBV29-1 and TRBJ1-1, with TRBD1 matching over 7 bases. CDR1 is SQVTM and CDR2 is ANQGSEA in the germline V gene. The CDR3 is made up of 14 amino acids. J was trimmed by 1 base and V by 6 bases; bases with no gene match: 8. CDR3 residues: CSVRSGTANTEAFF. DNA of the CDR3: TGCAGCGTGAGATCCGGGACAGCGAACACTGAAGCTTTCTTT. Based on the CDR3 plus reference TRBV29-1 and TRBJ1-1, the full variable domain is SAVISQKPSRDICQRGTSLTIQCQVDSQVTMMFWYRQQPGQSLTLIATANQGSEATYESGFVIDKFPISRPNLTFSTLTVSNMSPEDSSIYLCSVRSGTANTEAFFGQGTRLTVV.

V usage is TRBV6-5 and J usage is TRBJ1-5, with 8 bases lining up with TRBD1. CDR1 and CDR2 from the germline V gene are MNHEY and SVGAGI. V shed 4 bases and J 5 bases; nucleotides not matched to a gene: 1. This CDR3 has 13 amino acids. The CDR3 DNA reads TGTGCCAGCAGTTTGACAGGGGATCAGCCCCAGCATTTT. It encodes CASSLTGDQPQHF.

This clone occurred once. The chain joins TRBV5-4 to TRBJ2-3; D remains unclear. The CDR3 is 14 amino acids. Germline CDR1 SGHNT, CDR2 YYREEE (reference sequence). V was clipped by 0 bases and J by 2 bases, with 7 bases between them. The CDR3 region is CASSLVSDTDTQYF. The CDR3 region has the DNA TGTGCCAGCAGCTTGGTGAGTGACACAGATACGCAGTATTTT. Filled out from reference TRBV5-4 and TRBJ2-3, the complete variable domain reads ETGVTQSPTHLIKTRGQQVTLRCSSQSGHNTVSWYQQALGQGPQFIFQYYREEENGRGNFPPRFSGLQFPNYSSELNVNALELDDSALYLCASSLVSDTDTQYFGPGTRLTVL.

In its sample, this clone was seen once. This chain joins TRBV4-1 and TRBJ2-3, with D possibly matching TRBD2 (6 bases). Trimming left V 0 bases short and J 1 base short, with 26 bases between. This CDR3 spans 21 amino acids. From germline, CDR1 is MGHRA and CDR2 YSYEKL. CDR3 in amino acids: CASSQDDVGYWRGRRTDTQYF. In DNA form, the CDR3 reads TGCGCCAGCAGCCAAGATGATGTGGGTTATTGGCGGGGCCGGCGCACAGATACGCAGTATTTT.

The J gene is TRBJ2-5, the V gene TRBV9; 11 bases match TRBD2. The CDR3 consists of 14 residues. The V segment lost 5 bases and the J segment 5 bases; nucleotides outside the gene matches: 5. Per the germline V gene, CDR1 is SGDLS and CDR2 is YYNGEE. In DNA form, the CDR3 reads TGTGCCAGCAGTGATAGCGGGAGGGGGGAGACCCAGTACTTC. This translates into CASSDSGRGETQYF.